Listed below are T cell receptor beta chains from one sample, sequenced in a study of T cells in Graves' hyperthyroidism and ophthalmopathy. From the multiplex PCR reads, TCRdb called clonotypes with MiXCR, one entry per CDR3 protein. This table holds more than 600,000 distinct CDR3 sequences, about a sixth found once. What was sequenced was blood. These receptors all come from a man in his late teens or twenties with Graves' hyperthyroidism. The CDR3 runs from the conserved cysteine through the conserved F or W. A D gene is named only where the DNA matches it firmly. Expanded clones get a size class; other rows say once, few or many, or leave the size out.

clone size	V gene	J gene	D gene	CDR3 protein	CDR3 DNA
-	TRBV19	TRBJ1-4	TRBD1	CASSISGQESNEKLFF	TGTGCCAGTAGTATTTCGGGACAGGAATCTAATGAAAAACTGTTTTTT
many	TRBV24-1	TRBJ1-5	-	CATSDSGIPNQPQHF	TGTGCCACCAGTGATTCAGGGATCCCAAATCAGCCCCAGCATTTT
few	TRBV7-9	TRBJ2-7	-	CASSSPDGSSYEQYF	TGTGCCAGCAGCTCCCCCGACGGTTCCTCCTACGAGCAGTACTTC
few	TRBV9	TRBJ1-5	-	CASSVEGVGPRNDQPQHF	TGTGCCAGCAGCGTAGAGGGGGTGGGCCCACGGAACGATCAGCCCCAGCATTTT
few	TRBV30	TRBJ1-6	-	CAWRRRDHSPLHF	TGTGCCTGGAGGCGGCGGGACCATTCACCCCTCCACTTT
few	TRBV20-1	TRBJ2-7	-	CSTRDSEQYF	TGCAGTACTCGAGACAGCGAGCAGTACTTC
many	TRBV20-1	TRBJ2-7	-	CSARDFKRASSYEQYF	TGCAGTGCTAGAGATTTTAAGCGGGCGAGCTCCTACGAGCAGTACTTC
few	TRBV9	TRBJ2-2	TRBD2	CASSVQREGPNTGELFF	TGTGCCAGCAGCGTCCAGCGGGAGGGCCCGAACACCGGGGAGCTGTTTTTT
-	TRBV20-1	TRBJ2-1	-	CSARGTLGEQFF	TGCAGTGCTAGAGGGACCCTAGGTGAGCAGTTCTTC
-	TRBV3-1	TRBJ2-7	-	CASGIGRSYEQYF	TGTGCCAGCGGTATCGGCAGATCCTACGAGCAGTACTTC
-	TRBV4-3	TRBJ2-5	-	CASSQLERAGETQYF	TGCGCCAGCAGCCAGCTGGAGCGGGCGGGCGAGACCCAGTACTTC
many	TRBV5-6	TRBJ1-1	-	CASSLVGTASTEAFF	TGTGCCAGCAGCTTGGTTGGGACCGCCAGCACTGAAGCTTTCTTT
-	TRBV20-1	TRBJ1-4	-	CSANPPRGFEKLFF	TGCAGTGCTAACCCCCCCCGGGGTTTTGAAAAACTGTTTTTT
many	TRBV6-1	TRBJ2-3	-	CASRTGPRGSDTQYF	TGTGCCAGCAGGACCGGGCCAAGGGGATCAGATACGCAGTATTTT
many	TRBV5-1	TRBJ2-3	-	CATSNEPQGTDTQYF	TGCGCCACCTCGAATGAACCACAGGGCACAGATACGCAGTATTTT
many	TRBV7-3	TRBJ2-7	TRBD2	CASSLIGGGSYEQYF	TGTGCCAGCAGCTTAATCGGCGGGGGGTCCTACGAGCAGTACTTC
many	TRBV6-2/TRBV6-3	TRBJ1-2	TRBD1	CASRPDRGGYTF	TGTGCCAGCAGACCTGACAGGGGAGGCTACACCTTC
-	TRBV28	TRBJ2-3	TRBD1	CASSWGDRGTDAQYF	TGTGCCAGCAGTTGGGGGGACAGGGGTACAGATGCGCAGTATTTT
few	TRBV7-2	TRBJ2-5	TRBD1	CASSFYRGVQETQYF	TGTGCCAGCAGCTTTTACAGGGGGGTACAAGAGACCCAGTACTTC
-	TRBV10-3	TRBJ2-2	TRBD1	CAISESHRGTTGELFF	TGTGCCATCAGTGAGTCCCACAGGGGTACCACCGGGGAGCTGTTTTTT
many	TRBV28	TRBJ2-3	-	CASSLPQGVADTQYF	TGTGCCAGCAGTTTACCTCAGGGTGTTGCAGATACGCAGTATTTT
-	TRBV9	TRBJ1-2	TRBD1	CASSGGTGGYGYTF	TGTGCCAGCAGCGGAGGGACAGGGGGCTATGGCTACACCTTC
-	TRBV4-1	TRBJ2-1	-	CASSQAPNSDNEQFF	TGCGCCAGCAGCCAAGCTCCGAATAGCGACAATGAGCAGTTCTTC
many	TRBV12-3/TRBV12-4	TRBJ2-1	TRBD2	CASRRIGGSRDEQFF	TGTGCCAGCAGACGGATCGGCGGGAGCCGGGATGAGCAGTTCTTC
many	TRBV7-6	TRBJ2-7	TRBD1	CASSPGQLSYEQYF	TGTGCCAGCAGCCCGGGACAGCTCTCCTACGAGCAGTACTTC
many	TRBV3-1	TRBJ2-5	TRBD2	CASSPGLADQETQYF	TGTGCCAGCAGCCCGGGACTAGCGGACCAAGAGACCCAGTACTTC
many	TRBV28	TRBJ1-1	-	CASSPRDSMNTEAFF	TGTGCCAGCAGTCCACGGGACTCGATGAACACTGAAGCTTTCTTT
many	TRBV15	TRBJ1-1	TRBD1	CATGTGVSLAFF	TGTGCCACCGGGACAGGGGTTTCTCTAGCTTTCTTT
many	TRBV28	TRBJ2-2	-	CASRLGNAGELFF	TGTGCCAGCAGGTTAGGGAACGCCGGGGAGCTGTTTTTT
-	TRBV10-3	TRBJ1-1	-	CAISESRGRTEAFF	TGTGCCATCAGTGAGTCGAGAGGGCGCACTGAAGCTTTCTTT
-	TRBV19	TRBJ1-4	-	CASSIGGNAYATNEKLFF	TGTGCCAGTAGTATAGGGGGGAACGCTTATGCAACTAATGAAAAACTGTTTTTT
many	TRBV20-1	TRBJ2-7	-	CSARSLVKWGDEQYF	TGCAGTGCTAGGTCGCTGGTTAAATGGGGGGACGAGCAGTACTTC
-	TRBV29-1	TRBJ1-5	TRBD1	CSVGQGEQPQHF	TGCAGCGTAGGACAGGGAGAACAGCCCCAGCATTTT
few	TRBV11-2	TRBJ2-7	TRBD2	CASSLGPPGAGGREQYF	TGTGCCAGCAGCTTAGGGCCCCCGGGGGCGGGAGGAAGAGAGCAGTACTTC
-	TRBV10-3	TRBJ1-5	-	CAISQGYSNQPQHF	TGTGCCATCAGCCAGGGATATAGCAATCAGCCCCAGCATTTT
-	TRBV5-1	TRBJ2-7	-	CASSFVGDPRVSEQYF	TGCGCCAGCAGCTTCGTTGGGGACCCCAGGGTTAGCGAGCAGTACTTC
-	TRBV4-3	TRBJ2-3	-	CASSYLATDTQYF	TGCGCCAGCAGCTATCTAGCTACAGATACGCAGTATTTT
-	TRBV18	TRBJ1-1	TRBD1	CASSPPGQGGDTEAFF	TGTGCCAGCTCACCACCGGGACAGGGGGGGGACACTGAAGCTTTCTTT
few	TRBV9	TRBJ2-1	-	CASSPTVYQYEQFF	TGTGCCAGCAGCCCGACAGTTTACCAGTATGAGCAGTTCTTC
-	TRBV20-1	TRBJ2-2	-	CSALPGDAGELFF	TGCAGTGCTCTCCCGGGGGACGCCGGGGAGCTGTTTTTT
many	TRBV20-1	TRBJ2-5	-	CSAEGNEETQYF	TGCAGTGCTGAGGGTAATGAAGAGACCCAGTACTTC
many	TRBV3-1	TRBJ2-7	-	CASSQGFLISGEEQYF	TGTGCCAGCAGCCAAGGATTTCTTATATCTGGAGAGGAGCAGTACTTC
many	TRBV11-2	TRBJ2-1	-	CASSSVGGRNEQFF	TGTGCCAGCAGCTCGGTGGGAGGCAGGAATGAGCAGTTCTTC
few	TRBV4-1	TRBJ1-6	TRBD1	CASSLRTGDYNSPLHF	TGCGCCAGCAGCCTCCGGACAGGCGACTATAATTCACCCCTCCACTTT
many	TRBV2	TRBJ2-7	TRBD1	CASSAEGQGADEQYF	TGTGCCAGCAGTGCCGAGGGACAGGGGGCCGACGAGCAGTACTTC
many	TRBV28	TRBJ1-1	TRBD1	CASNRGLNTEAFF	TGTGCCAGCAACAGGGGGCTGAACACTGAAGCTTTCTTT
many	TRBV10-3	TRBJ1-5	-	CAISPRGSNQPQHF	TGTGCCATCAGCCCCCGGGGTAGCAATCAGCCCCAGCATTTT
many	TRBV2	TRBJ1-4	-	CASTTSVREKLFF	TGTGCCAGCACAACGTCTGTACGTGAAAAACTGTTTTTT
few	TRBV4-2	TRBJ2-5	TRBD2	CASSQDDWASGRAGETQYF	TGTGCCAGCAGCCAAGATGATTGGGCTAGCGGGAGGGCCGGTGAGACCCAGTACTTC
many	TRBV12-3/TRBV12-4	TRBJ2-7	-	CASTVQGYEQYF	TGTGCCAGCACTGTACAGGGTTACGAGCAGTACTTC
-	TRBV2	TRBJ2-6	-	CASSAQWGGDTGANVLTF	TGTGCCAGCAGTGCGCAGTGGGGGGGGGACACTGGGGCCAACGTCCTGACTTTC
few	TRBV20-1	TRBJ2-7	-	CSAAPPDNYEQYF	TGCAGTGCTGCTCCGCCGGACAACTACGAGCAGTACTTC